Below are 10 T cell receptor beta chains sequenced from a single sample in a study of blood T cells in healthy people across ages. Alongside a J-beta primer mix, a sample-barcoded 5' primer served in a second PCR lasting roughly 7 to 11 cycles. MiXCR, run by TCRdb on the 5' RACE reads, gives a single entry per CDR3 protein. The sample has some 1,800,000 distinct CDR3 sequences, 35% to 50% seen once. The sequenced material came from blood. These receptors were obtained from a human donor in good health.

This clonotype has a count of ten or more. This chain links TRBV7-3 with TRBJ1-1; perhaps TRBD1 as D (6 bases). There are 13 residues in the CDR3. Germline lookup yields CDR1 SGHTA and CDR2 FQGTGA. V gave up 4 bases and J gave up 3 bases, with 9 bases separating them. CDR3 sequence reads: CASSYRVDTEAFF. CDR3 nucleotide sequence: TGTGCCAGCAGCTACAGGGTGGACACTGAAGCTTTCTTT.

The chain joins TRBV9 to TRBJ2-1; a possible D gene is TRBD1 (6 bases). The CDR3 sequence is 16 residues long. Germline V CDR1 and CDR2: SGDLS, YYNGEE. The V gene lost 3 bases and the J gene lost 2 bases, with 15 bases spanning the gap. The chain's CDR3 is CASSGLLGGAYNEQFF. CDR3 nucleotide sequence: TGTGCCAGCAGCGGGCTGTTAGGGGGAGCCTACAATGAGCAGTTCTTC.

On this clonotype: With a much larger clone just one base away, this may be a read error. The chain combines TRBV4-3 with TRBJ2-7; D uncertain. The CDR3 covers 14 residues. Per the germline V gene, CDR1 is LGHNA and CDR2 is YSLEER. The CDR3 loop reads CAGSQDPASYEQYF. Here the CDR3 DNA reads TGCGCCGGCAGCCAAGATCCGGCCTCCTACGAGCAGTACTTC.

The J gene is TRBJ1-1, the V gene TRBV12-3 or TRBV12-4; TRBD1 agrees at 7 bases. This CDR3 contains 13 residues. V lost 7 bases, J lost 4 bases, and 6 bases stayed unmatched. In DNA form, the CDR3 reads TGTGCCAGCATCCTGACAGGGCCCACTGAAGCTTTCTTT. Amino acids: CASILTGPTEAFF.

This clonotype was counted a few times. The chain has TRBV3-1 and TRBJ2-5; D is undetermined. Germline V lookup: CDR1 LGHDT, CDR2 YNNKEL (reference sequence). There are 17 residues in the CDR3. V shed 0 bases and J shed 2 bases, with 16 bases lying between them. The CDR3 nucleotides are TGTGCCAGCAGCCAAGAGGTTGTTCTTGGGTTACAAGAGACCCAGTACTTC. Translation: CASSQEVVLGLQETQYF.

This clonotype was seen only a few times. The chain carries TRBV6-5 and TRBJ2-3; 9 nucleotides match TRBD1. CDR3 length: 14 amino acids. Germline values: CDR1 MNHEY, CDR2 SVGAGI. Trimming took 4 bases from V and 5 from J; bases not matched to a gene: 4. The CDR3 is CASSFGTGRDTQYF. DNA of the CDR3: TGTGCCAGCAGTTTCGGGACAGGGAGAGATACGCAGTATTTT.

The rearrangement joins TRBV4-3 to TRBJ1-1; D may be TRBD1 (5 bases). The CDR3 runs to 15 residues. The V end lost 5 bases, the J end lost 5 bases, and 18 bases lay between the germline ends. In germline, CDR1 is LGHNA, CDR2 YSLEER. The CDR3 sequence: CASSASRGSGTEAFF. CDR3 bases: TGCGCCAGCAGCGCCAGTAGGGGCAGCGGGACTGAAGCTTTCTTT.

The CDR3 spells CASKDRKGRSYEQYF. CDR3 nucleotides: TGTGCCAGCAAGGACAGGAAAGGGAGATCCTACGAGCAGTACTTC. J is TRBJ2-4 and V is TRBV6-2 or TRBV6-3, with 7 bases matching TRBD1. The J call may be mistaken, given a closer DNA end match to TRBJ2-7. The CDR3 totals 15 residues. Germline CDR1 MNHEY, CDR2 SVGEGT.

This chain links TRBV5-1 with TRBJ1-5, with a tentative D call TRBD1 (6 bases). The V end was cut by 4 bases, the J end by 5 bases, with 10 bases between. The CDR3 spans 13 residues. CDR1 is SGHRS, CDR2 YFSETQ, per germline. Here the CDR3 reads CASSVKGDQPQHF. In nucleotides, the CDR3 is TGCGCCAGCAGCGTGAAGGGGGATCAGCCCCAGCATTTT.

J is TRBJ2-2 and V is TRBV20-1; no clear D. Between the trimmed V and J ends, which lost 6 bases and 3 bases, there was a span of 11 bases. The CDR3 totals 13 residues. Per germline, CDR1 DFQATT and CDR2 SNEGSKA (reference sequence). CDR3 nucleotides: TGCAGTGCAGGCCGAGATGACACCGGGGAGCTGTTTTTT. Its protein is CSAGRDDTGELFF.